This T cell receptor beta chain was recorded in a study of cytomegalovirus exposure and HLA in healthy donors. The ends lost 4 bases at V and 8 bases at J; junction bases unmatched: 8. CDR1 and CDR2 (germline): SGDLS, YYNGEE. The CDR3 is 14 residues long. The study ran its PCR with 60 Vbeta and 13 Jbeta primers. Here immunoSEQ multiplex PCR was the method, and the copy in TCRdb shows in-frame clones only, minus some. The table lists about 110,000 clones, around 80% of them singletons. Study conclusions and caveats: The study listed 164 cytomegalovirus-associated TCR beta chains.

In the case of this clone: Antigen: not known.

Sequenced: PBMCs. The sequence came from a man aged 25-45 years in good health and CMV-seropositive. The V gene is TRBV9, the J gene TRBJ2-1; 8 bases match TRBD2. CDR3 nucleotide sequence: TGTGCCAGCAGCACGGGAGGGCGGTTCCATGAGCAGTTCTTC. It codes for CASSTGGRFHEQFF.